Below, 21 T cell receptor beta chains from the same sample are listed, as sequenced in a study of CD8+ T cells in alopecia areata. A sort of pooled cutaneous lymph node cells used CD4, CD8alpha, NKG2D, NKG2ACE and other stains. Once RNA had been extracted, it was reverse transcribed into cDNA to act as the sequencing template. Generated by immunoSEQ multiplex PCR, the TCRdb table keeps only in-frame clones and is missing some. The repertoire shows more than 250,000 clones, none seen only once; the top ten take about 1.1%. The sequencing input was CD4+ T cells sorted from a lymph node. Receptors originate from a C3H/HeJ mouse with alopecia areata. As its MHC haplotype, the strain has H2-k.

About this clone: Germline and genes: mouse. The read ends 4 residues before the CDR3 terminus; that terminus is restored from the germline J gene. The chain joins TRBV1 to TRBJ2-1, with D possibly TRBD1 on 6 matching bases. The germline V gene encodes CDR1 NSQYPW and CDR2 LRSPGD (reference sequence). The V end lost 0 bases, the J end lost 4 bases, and 10 bases lay between the germline ends. CDR3 length: 15 amino acids. Partial CDR3 DNA: TGCACCTGCAGTGCAGAACAGGGCCCTTATGCT. It yields the protein CTCSAEQGPYA. The full CDR3 protein reads CTCSAEQGPYAEQFF.

Concerning this clone itself: Gene names and germline match the mouse. Sequencing ends 3 residues short of the CDR3 end; the germline J gene provides the rest. The chain combines TRBV19 with TRBJ1-6; a possible D gene is TRBD1 (5 bases). TRBJ1-6 is placed among ORFs of uncertain function. CDR3 length: 16 residues. Germline V gives CDR1 FNHDT, CDR2 SITEND (reference sequence). V was shortened by 4 bases and J by 0 bases, with 11 bases between the two germline ends. CDR3 loop: CASSPTENSYNSPLYF. The sequenced CDR3 bases are TGTGCCAGCAGTCCGACAGAAAATTCCTATAATTCGCCC.

This clone was seen more than once but under ten times. Genes and germline are mouse. The read ends 4 residues before the CDR3 terminus; that terminus is restored from the germline J gene. The rearrangement uses TRBV19 and TRBJ2-7; TRBD2 matches 12 bases. Germline loops: CDR1 FNHDT, CDR2 SITEND (reference sequence). CDR3 size: 16 residues. With 7 bases clipped from V and 0 bases from J, the junction kept 8 bases outside the gene matches. The sequenced CDR3 bases are TGTGCCAGCGTCGGGACTGGGGGGCTGAGCTCCTAT. This sequence encodes CASVGTGGLSSY. The full CDR3 protein reads CASVGTGGLSSYEQYF. Together with reference TRBV19 and TRBJ2-7, the CDR3 gives the full variable domain: GGIITQTPKFLIGQEGQKLTLKCQQNFNHDTMYWYRQDSGKGLRLIYYSITENDLQKGDLSEGYDASREKKSSFSLTVTSAQKNEMAVFLCASVGTGGLSSYEQYFGPGTRLTVL.

Only a few counts were recorded for this clone. Each gene name is a mouse one. The CDR3 is cut off 4 residues early in the read; its end comes from the germline J gene. The chain joins TRBV14 to TRBJ1-1; D is undetermined. Between the trimmed V and J ends, which lost 2 bases and 1 base, there was a span of 6 bases. Per the germline V gene, CDR1 is SGHDT and CDR2 is FRDEAV. There are 13 residues in the CDR3. The sequenced part of the CDR3 DNA is TGTGCCAGCAGTTTTAACATGAACACA. It is translated as CASSFNMNT. The entire CDR3 reads CASSFNMNTEVFF. Complete variable domain (other parts from reference TRBV14 and TRBJ1-1): EAGVTQSPRYAVLQEGQAVSFWCDPISGHDTLYWYQQPRDQGPQLLVYFRDEAVIDNSQLPSDRFSAVRPKGTNSTLKIQSAKQGDTATYLCASSFNMNTEVFFGKGTRLTVV.

This clone appeared a few times. Genes and germline are mouse. The read halts 4 residues ahead of the CDR3 end, with the missing end drawn from the germline J gene. The same CDR3 can be traced to other DNA sequences in this sample. The chain carries TRBV13-2 and TRBJ1-2, with 8 bases lining up with TRBD1. Trimming at V came to 0 bases and at J to 1 base, leaving 2 bases not matched to a gene. This CDR3 spans 15 amino acids. Germline V gives CDR1 NNHNN, CDR2 SYGAGS (reference sequence). The CDR3 DNA, read in part, is TGTGCCAGCGGTGATGCCGACAGGGGAAACTCC. The encoded protein is CASGDADRGNS. The full CDR3 is CASGDADRGNSDYTF.

This clone was seen more than once but under ten times. The gene symbols are mouse symbols. The CDR3 goes on 4 residues after the read ends, and that part is filled in from the germline J gene. The same CDR3 is also encoded by other DNA sequences in this sample. The chain employs TRBV14 and TRBJ2-5; 11 bases fit TRBD2. CDR1 is SGHDT and CDR2 is FRDEAV in the germline V gene. The V and J ends lost 5 bases and 0 bases, in that order; junction bases with no gene match: 2. This CDR3 contains 15 residues. The DNA read from the CDR3 is TGTGCCAGCAGCCGGGACTGGGGGAACCAAGAC. This encodes CASSRDWGNQD. The full CDR3 protein reads CASSRDWGNQDTQYF.

Comments on this clone: The genes and germline here are from mouse. The sequence runs out 4 residues before the end of the CDR3; the remainder is reconstructed from the germline J gene. At the DNA level, this CDR3 is encoded by other sequences in the same sample as well. The chain uses TRBV5 and TRBJ2-2; the D gene is possibly TRBD1 (5 bases). The CDR3 consists of 16 residues. Germline lookup yields CDR1 LGHNA and CDR2 YNLKQL (reference sequence). V lost 0 bases, J lost 1 base, and 9 bases lay in between. CDR3 DNA (partial): TGTGCCAGCAGCCAAGAGAGGGGTCGAAACACCGGG. Translating it yields CASSQERGRNTG. The complete CDR3 protein is CASSQERGRNTGQLYF.

In regard to this clone: The gene symbols are mouse symbols. CDR3: CASSAAGGPSAETLYF. The CDR3 DNA, read in part, is TGTGCCAGCAGTGCCGCCGGGGGGCCTAGTGCAGAA. V and J are TRBV13-1 and TRBJ2-3; TRBD2 is a possible D gene (7 bases). The DNA ends 4 residues before the CDR3 does, and the rest of the CDR3 is filled in from the germline J gene. The V gene's germline CDR1 is NSHNY and CDR2 SYGAGN. The CDR3 has 16 residues. V was clipped by 3 bases and J by 0 bases, with 14 bases between them.

Note on this clone: The germline and genes are mouse ones. The read falls 4 residues short of the CDR3 end, and the missing part is taken from the germline J gene. The gene calls are TRBV19 and TRBJ1-1; 10 nucleotides line up with TRBD1. CDR3 size: 14 residues. J gave up 4 bases and V 6 bases, and 6 bases lay outside the gene matches. Germline CDR1 reads FNHDT; CDR2 reads SITEND (reference sequence). The sequenced part of the CDR3 DNA is TGTGCCAGCACCCGGGACAGGGGCGGCACA. Translating it yields CASTRDRGGT. The whole CDR3 reads CASTRDRGGTEVFF.

As regards this clone: Genes here carry mouse names. The sequence runs out 4 residues before the end of the CDR3; the remainder is reconstructed from the germline J gene. The chain carries TRBV31 and TRBJ2-7; 10 bases line up with TRBD1. From germline, CDR1 is GKSSPN and CDR2 SITVG. CDR3 length: 14 residues. This CDR3 is CAWSLPGQGYEQYF. CDR3 DNA, as far as it was read: TGTGCCTGGAGTCTTCCGGGACAGGGGTAT. The full variable domain, completed using reference TRBV31 and TRBJ2-7, is AQTIHQWPVAEIKAVGSPLSLGCTIKGKSSPNLYWYWQATGGTLQQLFYSITVGQVESVVQLNLSASRPKDDQFILSTEKLLLSHSGFYLCAWSLPGQGYEQYFGPGTRLTVL.

The table lists this clone with a few counts. Genes here carry mouse names. The read gets to within 3 residues of the CDR3 end, and the germline J gene fills in the rest. This sample includes further DNA sequences coding for the same CDR3. The chain couples TRBV5 to TRBJ1-6, with D possibly being TRBD1 (5 bases). TRBJ1-6 is recorded as an ORF, its role being uncertain. Germline values: CDR1 LGHNA, CDR2 YNLKQL (reference sequence). The CDR3 totals 16 residues. With 0 bases removed from V and 3 bases from J, the gap between germline ends came to 9 bases. CDR3: CASSQETGGYNSPLYF. The covered CDR3 bases are TGTGCCAGCAGCCAAGAGACGGGGGGCTATAATTCGCCC.

To note about this clone: The gene names given are mouse names. The CDR3 end lies 3 residues beyond the end of the read and is filled in from the germline J gene. The chain combines TRBV19 with TRBJ1-6; 9 bases are shared with TRBD1. TRBJ1-6 counts as an open reading frame of uncertain function. V dropped 3 bases and J dropped 5; count of bases not matched to a gene: 12. The CDR3 spans 18 residues. Germline V lookup: CDR1 FNHDT, CDR2 SITEND (reference sequence). CDR3: CASSTPLPGQGNNSPLYF. Partial CDR3 DNA: TGTGCCAGCAGTACCCCACTTCCGGGACAGGGAAATAATTCGCCC.

In the case of this clone: The gene names given are mouse names. The read ends 4 residues shy of where the CDR3 ends; the end is completed using the germline J gene. The rearrangement uses TRBV5 and TRBJ2-5, with TRBD2 matching over 11 bases. J lost 3 bases, V lost 0 bases, and 5 bases had no gene match. Germline V gene sequence: CDR1 LGHNA, CDR2 YNLKQL (reference sequence). The CDR3 contains 17 residues. The DNA read from the CDR3 is TGTGCCAGCAGCCAAGAGGGGACTGGGGGAGGACAAGAC. Its translation is CASSQEGTGGGQD. The whole CDR3 reads CASSQEGTGGGQDTQYF.

This clone was seen a handful of times. The genes are named according to mouse. Coverage ceases 4 residues before the CDR3 finishes, and the germline J gene fills in the end. The J gene is TRBJ1-1, the V gene TRBV2, with D possibly TRBD1 on 6 matching bases. CDR1 and CDR2 from the germline V gene are LGHNA and YSYQKL. The CDR3 has 14 amino acids. Between the trimmed V and J ends, which lost 4 bases and 0 bases, there was a span of 9 bases. The sequenced CDR3 bases are TGTGCCAGCAGCCCCGGACAGACAAACACA. Its protein product is CASSPGQTNT. The CDR3 reads in full as CASSPGQTNTEVFF.

Turning to this clone: Genes here carry mouse names. The read gets to within 4 residues of the CDR3 end, and the germline J gene fills in the rest. This sequence joins TRBV13-3 and TRBJ2-7; maybe TRBD2 (5 bases). The CDR3 loop spans 13 amino acids. CDR1 is NNHDY, CDR2 SYVADS, per germline. The V gene lost 2 bases and the J gene lost 3 bases, with 9 bases spanning the gap. This CDR3 reads CASSEGGDYEQYF. The sequenced CDR3 bases are TGTGCCAGCAGTGAAGGTGGGGACTAT.

This clone came up a few times. Gene names and germline refer to mouse. The read is 4 residues too short to cover the CDR3 end, so that end is filled in from the germline J gene. This CDR3 is also generated by other DNA sequences in the sample. This rearrangement joins TRBV19 to TRBJ2-7, with 11 bases lining up with TRBD2. This CDR3 comprises 14 residues. V shed 4 bases, J shed 1 base, and the junction held 1 base outside the gene matches. CDR1 is FNHDT and CDR2 is SITEND in the germline V gene (reference sequence). CDR3 residues: CASSRTGGSYEQYF. Partial CDR3 DNA: TGTGCCAGCAGTCGGACTGGGGGGTCCTAT.

This clone was seen a handful of times. Gene names and germline refer to mouse. CDR3 DNA (partial): TGTGCTAGCAGGGTCAGAGCAGAA. Protein product: CASRVRAE. The complete CDR3 sequence is CASRVRAETLYF. The rearrangement links TRBV17 to TRBJ2-3; no clear D. Coverage ceases 4 residues before the CDR3 finishes, and the germline J gene fills in the end. The germline V and J ends were trimmed by 6 bases and 3 bases, with 7 bases remaining between them. The V gene's germline CDR1 is MNHDT and CDR2 YYDKIL. This CDR3 has 12 residues.

Remarks on this clone: Any gene name here is a mouse gene name. The CDR3 extends 4 residues past the end of the read, so its final part is completed from the germline J gene. The rearrangement uses TRBV19 and TRBJ2-7, with TRBD2 identical over 7 bases. This CDR3 is 11 amino acids long. CDR1 and CDR2 from the germline V gene are FNHDT and SITEND (reference sequence). CDR3 sequence reads: CASMGGDEQYF. The part of the CDR3 DNA that was read is TGTGCCAGCATGGGGGGAGAT.

Regarding this clone: Gene names follow the mouse nomenclature. The sequenced fragment ends 4 residues before the CDR3 boundary, so the rest is inferred from the germline J gene. The chain recombines TRBV13-1 with TRBJ1-1, with TRBD1 identical over 8 bases. This CDR3 region has 15 residues. V shed 0 bases, J shed 3 bases, and the junction held 4 bases outside the gene matches. Germline assignment: CDR1 NSHNY and CDR2 SYGAGN. The CDR3 here is CASSDGGQGDTEVFF. The sequenced part of the CDR3 DNA is TGTGCCAGCAGTGATGGAGGACAGGGAGACACA.

This clone was seen more than once but under ten times. Mouse gene names and germline throughout. From the germline J gene comes the end of the CDR3, since the read stops 3 residues before it. The rearrangement uses TRBV13-2 and TRBJ1-6; TRBD1 matches 7 bases. TRBJ1-6 is an ORF, and what it does is uncertain. CDR3 length: 17 residues. The germline gives CDR1 NNHNN, CDR2 SYGAGS (reference sequence). V lost 0 bases and J lost 0; bases outside the gene matches: 3. CDR3 DNA (partial): TGTGCCAGCGGTGATGCAGGGGGACTTTCCTATAATTCGCCC. This gives the protein CASGDAGGLSYNSP. The entire CDR3 protein is CASGDAGGLSYNSPLYF.

This clone was found a few times. Genes and germline are mouse. The CDR3 end lies 4 residues beyond the end of the read and is filled in from the germline J gene. This rearrangement joins TRBV13-3 to TRBJ2-5; 10 bases are a match to TRBD1. Germline values: CDR1 NNHDY, CDR2 SYVADS. The CDR3 loop spans 14 amino acids. CDR3 DNA (partial): TGTGCCAGCAGTCCGGGACAGGGGAAAGAC. It encodes CASSPGQGKD. The whole CDR3 region reads CASSPGQGKDTQYF.